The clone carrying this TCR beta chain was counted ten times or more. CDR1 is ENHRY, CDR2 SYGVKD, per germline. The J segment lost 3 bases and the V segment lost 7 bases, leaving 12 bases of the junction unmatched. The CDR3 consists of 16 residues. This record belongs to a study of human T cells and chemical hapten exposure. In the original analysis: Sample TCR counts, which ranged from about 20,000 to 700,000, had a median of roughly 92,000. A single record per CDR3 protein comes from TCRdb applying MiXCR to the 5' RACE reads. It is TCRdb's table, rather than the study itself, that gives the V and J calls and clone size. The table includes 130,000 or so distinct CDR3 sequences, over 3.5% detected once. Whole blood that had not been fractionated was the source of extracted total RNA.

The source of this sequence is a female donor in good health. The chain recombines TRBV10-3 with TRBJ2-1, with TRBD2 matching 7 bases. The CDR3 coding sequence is TGTGCCATCACCTCTATAAGCGGGGTAGGCTACAATGAGCAGTTCTTC. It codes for CAITSISGVGYNEQFF.